Below, 20 T cell receptor beta chains from the same sample are listed, as sequenced in a study of blood T cell repertoires in COVID-19. The repertoire was sequenced with immunoSEQ multiplex PCR; TCRdb's copy has only in-frame clones and lacks some. This table holds about 130,000 clones, about four fifths found once. Sequences were obtained from peripheral blood. The receptors were sampled from a woman aged 65 to 85 with COVID-19, enrolled during active disease.

V gene TRBV7-2 combines with J gene TRBJ2-1; the match to TRBD1 covers 7 bases. Germline-derived CDR1 and CDR2 are SGHTA and FQGNSA. This CDR3 has 13 residues. The V gene end was trimmed by 3 bases and the J gene end by 4 bases; junction bases not matched to a gene: 0. CDR3 region: CASSLDRYNEQFF. The CDR3 DNA is TGTGCCAGCAGCTTGGACAGGTACAATGAGCAGTTCTTC.

The chain is built from TRBV2 and TRBJ2-3, with 13 positions matching TRBD2. The V gene end was trimmed by 7 bases and the J gene end by 2 bases; junction bases not matched to a gene: 6. The germline gives CDR1 SNHLY, CDR2 FYNNEI. The CDR3 is 16 amino acids. The CDR3: CASKGLAGSHTDTQYF. CDR3 nucleotides: TGTGCCAGCAAGGGACTAGCGGGGAGCCACACAGATACGCAGTATTTT.

The CDR3 region has the DNA TGTGCCAGCAGTGTGTCCAACTCTGGGGCCAACGTCCTGACTTTC. This encodes CASSVSNSGANVLTF. The V gene is TRBV2, the J gene TRBJ2-6, with D unclear. In germline, CDR1 is SNHLY, CDR2 FYNNEI. This CDR3 is 15 amino acids long. Trimming left V 4 bases short and J 0 bases short, with 7 bases between.

V usage is TRBV30 and J usage is TRBJ2-7; TRBD2 matches 7 bases. Germline V gives CDR1 GTSNPN, CDR2 SVGIG (reference sequence). The CDR3 contains 14 residues. The V and J ends lost 3 bases and 0 bases, in that order; junction bases with no gene match: 5. DNA of the CDR3: TGTGCCTGGAGGAAGCGGGGCCGCTCCTACGAGCAGTACTTC. Its protein is CAWRKRGRSYEQYF.

The chain uses TRBV7-6 and TRBJ2-5; 11 bases align to TRBD2. The J segment lost 5 bases and the V segment lost 3 bases, leaving 5 bases of the junction unmatched. Germline CDR1 and CDR2: SGHVS and FNYEAQ. There are 15 residues in the CDR3. CDR3 protein: CASSFLAGGLETQYF. The CDR3 DNA follows: TGTGCCAGCAGCTTTTTAGCGGGGGGGCTGGAGACCCAGTACTTC.

This clone was detected a few times. This chain uses TRBV5-1 with TRBJ1-2; D gene unclear. The CDR3 is 12 residues long. CDR1 and CDR2 (germline): SGHRS, YFSETQ. The V and J ends lost 4 bases and 8 bases respectively, with 12 bases between them. Written as DNA, the CDR3 is TGCGCCAGCAGCACCGACACCGGCGGCTACACCTTC. Protein product: CASSTDTGGYTF.

The chain has TRBV2 and TRBJ1-6; D perhaps matches TRBD1 (6 bases). Germline V CDR1 and CDR2: SNHLY, FYNNEI. Between the trimmed V and J ends, which lost 7 bases and 6 bases, there was a span of 16 bases. There are 15 residues in the CDR3. The CDR3 spells CASKGGAVGNSPLHF. DNA of the CDR3: TGTGCCAGCAAGGGGGGGGCGGTCGGTAATTCACCCCTCCACTTT.

This clone was found a few times. The chain has TRBV19 and TRBJ1-4, with no clear D. The CDR3 consists of 12 residues. V lost 8 bases to trimming and J lost 6 bases, with 10 bases between them. CDR1 and CDR2 from the germline V gene are LNHDA and SQIVND (reference sequence). The CDR3 nucleotides are TGTGCCAGTTCTGCGCACCATGAAAAACTGTTTTTT. It yields the protein CASSAHHEKLFF.

V is TRBV30 and J is TRBJ1-6, with 10 bases that match TRBD1. Unmatched junction bases numbered 4, after V lost 0 bases and J lost 5 bases. The germline V gene encodes CDR1 GTSNPN and CDR2 SVGIG (reference sequence). The CDR3 totals 16 residues. Here the CDR3 reads CAWSVLGTGDNSPLHF. The CDR3 coding sequence is TGTGCCTGGAGTGTACTAGGGACAGGGGATAATTCACCCCTCCACTTT. The full variable domain, completed using reference TRBV30 and TRBJ1-6, is SQTIHQWPATLVQPVGSPLSLECTVEGTSNPNLYWYRQAAGRGLQLLFYSVGIGQISSEVPQNLSASRPQDRQFILSSKKLLLSDSGFYLCAWSVLGTGDNSPLHFGNGTRLTVT.

The chain joins TRBV6-1 to TRBJ2-7, with D tentatively TRBD2 (5 bases). This CDR3 region has 15 residues. Deletions cut 2 bases from V and 0 bases from J, with 11 bases between. Per the germline V gene, CDR1 is MNHNS and CDR2 is SASEGT. The CDR3 bases are TGTGCCAGCAGTGAACCGGGGTTTGACTCCTACGAGCAGTACTTC. Protein sequence: CASSEPGFDSYEQYF.

The rearrangement joins TRBV7-8 to TRBJ2-5; 11 bases agree with TRBD1. The trim removed 1 base at V and 5 bases at J, leaving 3 bases unmatched. The CDR3 spans 15 residues. The V gene's germline CDR1 is SGHVS and CDR2 FQNEAQ. The CDR3 loop is CASSLGTGGWETQYF. The CDR3 DNA reads as TGTGCCAGCAGCTTAGGGACAGGGGGCTGGGAGACCCAGTACTTC.

The chain combines TRBV2 with TRBJ1-1; D is ambiguous. Trimming removed 6 bases at V and 0 bases at J, with 11 bases between. Germline assignment: CDR1 SNHLY and CDR2 FYNNEI. The CDR3 has 14 amino acids. The CDR3 region is CASSGRIMNTEAFF. The CDR3 DNA reads TGTGCCAGCAGCGGGAGGATCATGAACACTGAAGCTTTCTTT.

This clone was seen once. The CDR3 reads CATSIRDTEAFF. In DNA, the CDR3 is TGTGCCACCAGCATTCGGGACACTGAAGCTTTCTTT. This chain joins TRBV15 and TRBJ1-1; D gene ambiguous. The CDR3 contains 12 residues. The V end lost 4 bases, the J end lost 3 bases, and 6 bases lay between the germline ends. From germline, CDR1 is LNHNV and CDR2 YYDKDF (reference sequence).

The chain combines TRBV3-1 (or the pseudogene TRBV3-2) with TRBJ2-5, with D uncertain. Trimming pared 0 bases from V and 4 bases from J, leaving 18 bases between. CDR3 length: 17 amino acids. From germline, CDR1 is LGHDT and CDR2 YNNKEL (reference sequence). This chain's CDR3 is CASSQEPPPQPAETQYF. CDR3 DNA sequence: TGTGCCAGCAGCCAAGAACCCCCCCCACAGCCAGCAGAGACCCAGTACTTC.

This clone was observed a handful of times. This rearrangement joins TRBV29-1 to TRBJ2-5, with no clear D. The CDR3 spans 14 residues. Germline CDR1 and CDR2: SQVTM and ANQGSEA. Trimming removed 4 bases from V and 2 bases from J, with 14 bases in between. The CDR3 DNA sequence: TGCAGCGTTGTAGACTTCATCTATCAAGAGACCCAGTACTTC. It codes for CSVVDFIYQETQYF.

In its sample, this clone was seen a few times. V usage is TRBV5-4 and J usage is TRBJ1-4; 10 nucleotides match TRBD1. CDR1 is SGHNT, CDR2 YYREEE, per germline (reference sequence). Trimming at V came to 4 bases and at J to 7 bases, leaving 10 bases not matched to a gene. This CDR3 contains 16 residues. The DNA of the CDR3 is TGTGCCAGCAGCGCAGAACCCGACAGGGGGCGTGAAAAACTGTTTTTT. Its translation: CASSAEPDRGREKLFF.

CDR3 sequence (DNA): TGTGCCAGCAGTCCCGGCGGTGTTTCGGAAGAGACCCAGTACTTC. This sequence encodes CASSPGGVSEETQYF. This chain uses TRBV28 with TRBJ2-5; D is ambiguous. Between the trimmed V and J ends, which lost 5 bases and 3 bases, there was a span of 16 bases. Germline-derived CDR1 and CDR2 are MDHEN and SYDVKM. The length of the CDR3 is 15 residues.

The chain couples TRBV7-2 to TRBJ1-1; a possible D gene is TRBD1 (5 bases). Germline CDR1 reads SGHTA; CDR2 reads FQGNSA. V was pared by 5 bases and J by 9 bases, with 22 bases between. This CDR3 region has 15 residues. CDR3: CASSPMGGGQGQAFF. The CDR3 DNA sequence: TGTGCCAGCAGCCCGATGGGGGGGGGTCAGGGTCAAGCTTTCTTT.

The chain couples TRBV19 to TRBJ2-3; D not certain. Trimming took off 0 bases at V and 0 bases at J, with 7 bases between the two ends. Per germline, CDR1 LNHDA and CDR2 SQIVND (reference sequence). The CDR3 totals 15 residues. CDR3 DNA sequence: TGTGCCAGTAGTATAGAGGCAGGTAGCACAGATACGCAGTATTTT. The encoded protein is CASSIEAGSTDTQYF.

This sequence joins TRBV30 and TRBJ1-1; possible D gene TRBD1, 6 bases. Germline CDR1 and CDR2: GTSNPN and SVGIG (reference sequence). The CDR3 is 14 amino acids. V shed 2 bases and J shed 4 bases, with 14 bases lying between them. Here the CDR3 DNA reads TGTGCCTGGAGTCGCGAAACACAGGGCACTGAAGCTTTCTTT. Protein product: CAWSRETQGTEAFF.